This TCR beta chain was sequenced for a study of sequential checkpoint blockade in melanoma. Study background: After both sequences, patients received maintenance nivolumab. DNA from around 90 pretreatment tumor samples underwent TCRβ immunosequencing. About two dozen patients had tumor biopsies before treatment and at week 13.

Treatment of the sample: randomized to nivolumab then ipilimumab (arm A) or the reverse (arm B). Clones were read by immunoSEQ multiplex PCR, and TCRdb kept only the in-frame ones, dropping some. The sample consists of roughly 36,000 clones, roughly a third of them appearing once. V was clipped by 5 bases and J by 7 bases, with 21 bases between them. This CDR3 has 17 amino acids. The V gene's germline CDR1 is SGHNT and CDR2 YENEEA. Ten or more counts support this clone. Its antigen is unidentified. Study results and caveats: Mutational load did not correlate with tumor T-cell fraction or clonality.

The chain uses TRBV11-3 and TRBJ1-6; maybe TRBD1 (5 bases). Sequencing was performed on tumor tissue (inferred from file names), taken from a patient given nivolumab and ipilimumab in sequence. The source is a human donor with melanoma. The CDR3 sequence: CASSLGTGTGDNSPLHF. In nucleotides, the CDR3 is TGTGCCAGCAGCCTTGGGACTGGGACCGGGGACAATTCACCCCTCCACTTT. Supplemented by reference TRBV11-3 and TRBJ1-6, the full variable domain reads EAGVVQSPRYKIIEKKQPVAFWCNPISGHNTLYWYLQNLGQGPELLIRYENEEAVDDSQLPKDRFSAERLKGVDSTLKIQPAELGDSAVYLCASSLGTGTGDNSPLHFGNGTRLTVT.